The present TCR beta chain was sequenced within a study of early T cells in non-severe SARS-CoV-2 infection. Turning to the study itself: Unsorted whole-blood RNA was sequenced in bulk, leaving chains unpaired. Study-level findings and limits: Matching against VDJdb likely underestimated virus-specific expansions, favoring anti-spike CD8.

Many counts were recorded for this clonotype. Its antigen is not known. Germline CDR1 reads DFQATT; CDR2 reads SNEGSKA (reference sequence). The CDR3 has 15 residues. The V segment lost 3 bases and the J segment 3 bases; nucleotides outside the gene matches: 4. Unique molecular identifiers (one per individual cDNA molecule) were attached. TCRdb reanalysed the 5' RACE reads using MiXCR and keeps one entry per CDR3 protein. The table shows tens of thousands of distinct CDR3 sequences, with around 6% occurring only once. V and J are TRBV20-1 and TRBJ2-1; 11 bases match TRBD2. The receptor comes from an adult who was a healthcare worker with PCR-confirmed SARS-CoV-2 infection or an uninfected control (not recorded which). Sequenced material: whole blood. CDR3 loop: CSARATSGDYNEQFF. For the CDR3, the DNA is TGCAGTGCTAGGGCGACTAGCGGGGACTACAATGAGCAGTTCTTC.